This T cell receptor (beta chain) comes out of a study of identical twins' blood T cells. In the source study's methods: Clonotypes per individual ranged from about 85,000 to nearly 550,000. A single record per CDR3 protein comes from TCRdb applying MiXCR to the 5' RACE reads. TCRdb assigned the V and J calls; the authors' analysis was not used. The repertoire includes roughly 380,000 distinct CDR3 sequences, 25% to 35% of them detected once, and approximately 6.6% sits in the top ten. Germline values: CDR1 SEHNR, CDR2 FQNEAQ (reference sequence). The V end was cut by 7 bases, the J end by 0 bases, with 9 bases between. This CDR3 contains 13 residues. This clonotype was seen only a few times. The antigen is not known. The study's findings and limits: Top TCRbeta clonotypes were shared more with twin than unrelated donors.

Sequencing was carried out using PBMCs. The sequence came from a woman aged 18 to 55 in good health. The chain employs TRBV7-9 and TRBJ1-1, with D unclear. This CDR3 is CASILLVNTEAFF. In DNA form, the CDR3 reads TGTGCCAGCATCTTGCTAGTGAACACTGAAGCTTTCTTT.